In this sample, the clone carrying this T cell receptor (beta chain) turned up a few times. The sample comes from a study of blood T cells in healthy people across ages. Germline-derived CDR1 and CDR2 are MNHNY and SVGAGI (reference sequence). The CDR3 extends over 14 amino acids. Trimming stripped 7 bases from V and 3 bases from J, with 14 bases between. For the second PCR, which ran for roughly 6 to 12 cycles, a sample-barcoded 5' primer and a J-beta primer mix were used. Each CDR3 protein is one row after TCRdb ran MiXCR on the 5' RACE reads. The top ten clones hold roughly a tenth of a sample with more than 600,000 distinct CDR3 sequences, 20% to 25% of them seen once. The sample also formed part of further work on T cells of mothers and their children. This second report adds: Donors comprised three healthy Caucasian mothers plus their six children. No persistent microchimeric T cell clones were detected at roughly 100 clones per million clonotypes sensitivity.

Sequenced input: blood. The V and J genes are TRBV6-6 and TRBJ2-3; weak D call: TRBD2 (7 bases). This TCR came from a boy aged 5 to 17 in good health. Written as DNA, the CDR3 is TGTGCCAGCATAGGCGGGGGCGAGACAGATACGCAGTATTTT. Its translation is CASIGGGETDTQYF.